This entry concerns a single T cell receptor beta chain. What it binds is not known. In TCRdb, the 5' RACE reads were re-called with MiXCR into one record per CDR3 protein. The sample has 450,000 or so distinct CDR3 sequences; approximately 15% are singletons. These data are taken from a study of identical twins. The V gene end was trimmed by 5 bases and the J gene end by 6 bases; junction bases not matched to a gene: 9. From germline, CDR1 is SEHNR and CDR2 FQNEAQ (reference sequence). The CDR3 contains 16 residues. Study-level results: The models gave estimates that fell short of the out-of-frame TCR alpha sharing seen in monozygotic twins.

These data also featured in a second study, about yellow fever vaccine responses in identical twins.

This sequence was found in a young woman in good health. The J gene is TRBJ2-3, the V gene TRBV7-9, with 12 bases that match TRBD2. Sequencing was carried out using CD4+ T cells sorted from blood. The CDR3 region has the DNA TGTGCCAGCAGCAGCGGACTAGCGGGGTTGTCCGATACGCAGTATTTT. Translation gives CASSSGLAGLSDTQYF.